The next 9 T cell receptor beta chains were all read from a single sample in a study of CD8+CD57+ T cells in acquired aplastic anemia. Previously, flow cytometry had revealed CD8+CD57+ cell expansion in the patients chosen for sequencing. Genomic DNA provided the template from which TCR beta VDJ and CDR3 profiles were obtained. Each CDR3 protein is one row after TCRdb ran MiXCR on the reads. The sample yields more than 250,000 distinct CDR3 sequences, approximately 79% seen once. Source material: sorted CD4+, CD8+, or CD8+CD57+ T cells (not recorded which) from PBMCs. The origin of the receptors is a human donor with aplastic anemia.

A remark on this clonotype: Germline and junction disagree at one end, which may indicate a read error. J is TRBJ2-3 and V is TRBV7-8; D might be TRBD1 (6 bases). This CDR3 is built from 13 residues. Germline V gene lookup returns CDR1 SGHVS and CDR2 FQNEAQ. CDR3 residues: CASREGGRHDKQF. The CDR3 nucleotides read TGTGCCAGCAGGGAAGGGGGAAGACATGATAAGCAGTTT.

The rearrangement uses TRBV7-8 and TRBJ1-1, with 7 bases that match TRBD1. The V and J ends lost 0 bases and 9 bases, in that order; junction bases with no gene match: 10. The CDR3 sequence is 15 residues long. The germline gives CDR1 SGHVS, CDR2 FQNEAQ. The CDR3 DNA is TGTGCCAGCAGCTTAGCGGTGACAGGGAATACGCAAGCTTTCTTT. This gives the protein CASSLAVTGNTQAFF.

For this clonotype: One end of the junction varies from germline; a read error may be responsible. This chain joins TRBV5-1 and TRBJ2-1; D is ambiguous. Germline V gene sequence: CDR1 SGHRS, CDR2 YFSETQ. The CDR3 sequence is 12 residues long. The CDR3 bases are TGTGCCAGCAGTTACGATCCGAGAGAGCCGTTCTTC. As protein: CASSYDPREPFF.

Only one count was recorded for this clonotype. The V and J genes are TRBV2 and TRBJ2-7, with D perhaps TRBD2 (7 bases). The V end lost 8 bases, the J end lost 12 bases, and 29 bases lay between the germline ends. Germline V gives CDR1 SNHLY, CDR2 FYNNEI. CDR3 length equals 15 residues. The CDR3 region has the DNA TGTGCCAGCGGGGACGGGGGCAGCGGGGCGCACGAGTTGTACTTC. Translating it yields CASGDGGSGAHELYF.

This sequence joins TRBV11-1 and TRBJ2-1, with 8 nucleotides matching TRBD2. V shed 3 bases and J 4 bases; nucleotides not matched to a gene: 11. Germline lookup yields CDR1 SGHAT and CDR2 FQDESV (reference sequence). There are 17 residues in the CDR3. In DNA form, the CDR3 reads TGTGCCAGCAGCTTTCAAAGAAGCGGGGGCCAGTACAATGAGCAGTTCTTC. It encodes CASSFQRSGGQYNEQFF.

Of note for this clonotype: Mismatch with germline at one junction end may stem from a read error. The chain recombines TRBV11-3 with TRBJ2-3; D is uncertain. The CDR3 is 12 residues long. Germline-derived CDR1 and CDR2 are SGHNT and YENEEA. The CDR3 DNA is TGTGCCAGCAGCGTAGATCCAGATAGGCAGTATTTT. Translation gives CASSVDPDRQYF.

The V and J genes are TRBV9 and TRBJ2-1; 9 bases line up with TRBD2. Germline values: CDR1 SGDLS, CDR2 YYNGEE. The V and J ends lost 4 bases and 1 base, in that order; junction bases with no gene match: 3. The CDR3 covers 15 residues. In DNA, the CDR3 is TGTGCCAGCAGCATAGCGGGGGCATCCTACAATGAGCAGTTCTTC. This gives the protein CASSIAGASYNEQFF.

The rearrangement joins TRBV19 to TRBJ2-1, with a weak D call TRBD2 (6 bases). Germline CDR1 LNHDA, CDR2 SQIVND (reference sequence). The CDR3 loop spans 14 amino acids. V was shortened by 4 bases and J by 5 bases, with 12 bases between the two germline ends. CDR3 sequence reads: CASSTGTFNNEQFF. The CDR3 nucleotides are TGTGCCAGTAGTACCGGGACTTTCAACAATGAGCAGTTCTTC. The whole variable domain, filled in from reference TRBV19 and TRBJ2-1, reads DGGITQSPKYLFRKEGQNVTLSCEQNLNHDAMYWYRQDPGQGLRLIYYSQIVNDFQKGDIAEGYSVSREKKESFPLTVTSAQKNPTAFYLCASSTGTFNNEQFFGPGTRLTVL.

The gene calls are TRBV9 and TRBJ1-4; D unresolved. Germline CDR1 is SGDLS and CDR2 is YYNGEE. Trimming left V 3 bases short and J 4 bases short, with 19 bases between. The CDR3 contains 17 residues. The DNA of the CDR3 is TGTGCCAGCAGCGCCGGGTCAGGAGAACAAATTAATGAAAAACTGTTTTTT. It is translated as CASSAGSGEQINEKLFF. Looking up the rest from reference TRBV9 and TRBJ1-4 gives the full variable domain: DSGVTQTPKHLITATGQRVTLRCSPRSGDLSVYWYQQSLDQGLQFLIQYYNGEERAKGNILERFSAQQFPDLHSELNLSSLELGDSALYFCASSAGSGEQINEKLFFGSGTQLSVL.